These 29 T cell receptor beta chains were all obtained from the same sample, sequenced in a study of T cells in Graves' hyperthyroidism and ophthalmopathy. What was amplified from RNA transcripts were TCR beta CDR3 regions. An initial round of RT-PCR targeting the TCR CDR3 relied on the HTBI primer set. TCRdb re-derived calls from the multiplex PCR reads in MiXCR, one entry per CDR3 protein. This sample has some 380,000 distinct CDR3 sequences; roughly 12% occur once, and the top ten carry less than 25%. The sequenced sample was blood. The source is a man aged 25 to 45 with Graves' hyperthyroidism that later progressed to Graves' ophthalmopathy.

The chain joins TRBV9 to TRBJ2-5, with D possibly TRBD2 on 5 matching bases. There are 14 residues in the CDR3. V dropped 0 bases and J dropped 4 bases, with 10 bases sitting between them. The germline V gene has CDR1 SGDLS and CDR2 YYNGEE. The CDR3 sequence is CASSVATRTETQYF. The CDR3 DNA reads TGTGCCAGCAGCGTAGCCACTAGGACAGAGACCCAGTACTTC.

For this clonotype: A much larger clonotype is one base distant, so this may be a read error. The rearrangement links TRBV6-1 to TRBJ2-1, with 7 bases identical to TRBD2. Matching the DNA end better, TRBJ2-7 makes the J call doubtful. Per the germline V gene, CDR1 is MNHNS and CDR2 is SASEGT. The CDR3 consists of 18 residues. The CDR3 sequence is CASSEGERGGSSYNEQYF. In DNA form, the CDR3 reads TGTGCCAGCAGTGAAGGCGAGCGGGGCGGAAGCTCCTACAATGAGCAGTACTTC.

This clonotype came up many times. This chain joins TRBV5-1 and TRBJ2-7; the D gene is possibly TRBD1 (6 bases). Germline CDR1 and CDR2: SGHRS and YFSETQ. This CDR3 spans 15 amino acids. V lost 4 bases and J lost 0, with 14 bases in between. The CDR3 region has the DNA TGCGCCAGCAGCGTCGACAGGCCCTCCTCCTACGAGCAGTACTTC. Its protein is CASSVDRPSSYEQYF.

This clonotype was seen many times. The genes are TRBV7-9 and TRBJ2-1; TRBD2 matches 10 bases. The junction had 13 bases not matched to a gene; V was cut back by 5 bases and J by 6 bases. Germline V gene sequence: CDR1 SEHNR, CDR2 FQNEAQ (reference sequence). The CDR3 extends over 17 amino acids. In DNA, the CDR3 is TGTGCCAGCAGCGCTCGGGATAGCGGGGGGTCGGTCAATGAGCAGTTCTTC. Protein sequence: CASSARDSGGSVNEQFF.

This clonotype was detected only a few times. This could be a read error, since a much larger clone is one nucleotide away. The rearrangement joins TRBV12-5 to TRBJ1-4; TRBD1 agrees at 7 bases. The germline CDR1 and CDR2 sequences are LGHNT and FRNRAP. This CDR3 has 14 amino acids. The CDR3 sequence: CASGSTGEGERLFF. The CDR3 coding sequence is TGTGCTAGTGGTTCTACAGGGGAAGGTGAAAGACTGTTTTTT.

This clonotype has ten or more counts. The chain couples TRBV28 to TRBJ1-5, with unresolved D. CDR3 size: 12 residues. Germline CDR1 is MDHEN and CDR2 is SYDVKM. The V end was cut by 6 bases, the J end by 4 bases, with 7 bases between. CDR3 sequence: CASSNLNQPQHF. CDR3 nucleotides: TGTGCCAGCAGCAACCTGAATCAGCCCCAGCATTTT.

The gene calls are TRBV6-1 and TRBJ2-7; possibly TRBD2 for D (5 bases). V shed 7 bases and J shed 7 bases, with 11 bases lying between them. CDR3 size: 11 residues. From germline, CDR1 is MNHNS and CDR2 SASEGT. CDR3 loop: CASTRASEQYF. The CDR3 DNA reads as TGTGCCAGCACGCGGGCAAGTGAGCAGTACTTC.

This clonotype was observed at least ten times. This chain joins TRBV20-1 and TRBJ1-1; D call uncertain. CDR3 length equals 15 residues. Trimming removed 0 bases from V and 5 bases from J, with 16 bases in between. Germline CDR1 reads DFQATT; CDR2 reads SNEGSKA (reference sequence). The CDR3 spells CSARDLEGAGTEAFF. The DNA for the CDR3 is TGCAGTGCTAGAGATCTGGAGGGAGCCGGTACTGAAGCTTTCTTT.

This chain links TRBV5-1 with TRBJ2-5; 14 bases align to TRBD2. CDR1 SGHRS and CDR2 YFSETQ come from the germline V gene. This CDR3 is 16 amino acids long. Trimming took 4 bases from V and 5 from J; bases not matched to a gene: 7. The CDR3 nucleotides are TGCGCCAGCAGCCGACTAGCGGGGGGGGCAGAGGAGACCCAGTACTTC. This encodes CASSRLAGGAEETQYF. Looking up the rest from reference TRBV5-1 and TRBJ2-5 gives the full variable domain: KAGVTQTPRYLIKTRGQQVTLSCSPISGHRSVSWYQQTPGQGLQFLFEYFSETQRNKGNFPGRFSGRQFSNSRSEMNVSTLELGDSALYLCASSRLAGGAEETQYFGPGTRLLVL.

This clonotype came up a few times. V gene TRBV9 combines with J gene TRBJ2-3, with 8 bases fitting TRBD1. The germline V gene has CDR1 SGDLS and CDR2 YYNGEE. V lost 0 bases, J lost 2 bases, and 5 bases stayed unmatched. The CDR3 loop spans 16 amino acids. DNA for the CDR3: TGTGCCAGCAGCGTAGCAGGGGGCAGTGACACAGATACGCAGTATTTT. Its protein product is CASSVAGGSDTDTQYF.

This clonotype was detected many times. The gene calls are TRBV2 and TRBJ1-6; TRBD1 matches at 7 bases. The germline V gene has CDR1 SNHLY and CDR2 FYNNEI. V lost 5 bases, J lost 9 bases, and 13 bases stayed unmatched. The CDR3 contains 16 residues. As DNA, the CDR3 is TGTGCCAGCAGTCTACAGGGGCCCCCGGCTAGTTCACCCCTCCACTTT. As protein: CASSLQGPPASSPLHF.

This clonotype has ten or more counts. The V and J genes are TRBV11-3 and TRBJ2-1; D is unclear. Deletions cut 5 bases from V and 9 bases from J, with 11 bases between. The length of the CDR3 is 12 residues. Germline lookup yields CDR1 SGHNT and CDR2 YENEEA. CDR3 coding DNA: TGTGCCAGCAGCATAAGACTGGGTGAGCAGTTCTTC. This translates into CASSIRLGEQFF.

This chain uses TRBV27 with TRBJ2-1, with 10 bases lining up with TRBD2. This CDR3 region has 16 residues. J gave up 7 bases and V 6 bases, and 12 bases lay outside the gene matches. Per the germline V gene, CDR1 is MNHEY and CDR2 is SMNVEV (reference sequence). The CDR3 DNA follows: TGTGCCAGCAGCGGCGCCTCAGCGGGGGGGCTAAATGAGCAGTTCTTC. It translates to CASSGASAGGLNEQFF.

This clonotype was seen a few times. The chain uses TRBV30 and TRBJ2-5; the D is unclear. This CDR3 comprises 14 residues. Germline V gene sequence: CDR1 GTSNPN, CDR2 SVGIG (reference sequence). Trimming left V 3 bases short and J 2 bases short, with 13 bases between. CDR3 nucleotide sequence: TGTGCCTGGAGCGGGCCAGGAAAACAAGAGACCCAGTACTTC. It codes for CAWSGPGKQETQYF.

This clonotype was seen at least ten times. The chain has TRBV6-4 and TRBJ1-1; 7 nucleotides line up with TRBD1. The CDR3 length is 14 residues. Germline values: CDR1 MRHNA, CDR2 SNTAGT. The J segment lost 1 base and the V segment lost 2 bases, leaving 1 base of the junction unmatched. This CDR3 is CASSDGTENTEAFF. CDR3 DNA: TGTGCCAGCAGTGACGGGACAGAGAACACTGAAGCTTTCTTT.

This clonotype has a count of ten or more. The rearrangement uses TRBV27 and TRBJ2-3, with no clear D. The CDR3 consists of 11 residues. The V gene's germline CDR1 is MNHEY and CDR2 SMNVEV (reference sequence). Trimming left V 6 bases short and J 6 bases short, with 7 bases between. CDR3 region: CASSLWDTQYF. The DNA for the CDR3 is TGTGCCAGCAGCCTGTGGGATACGCAGTATTTT.

This clonotype was counted between two and nine times. The CDR3, as DNA: TGTGCCACCATCCGGGGGGTCAAGGCCTATGGCTACACCTTC. It encodes CATIRGVKAYGYTF. The V call is TRBV15, the J call TRBJ1-2, with TRBD1 as a possible D gene (5 bases). The ends were cut back, 7 bases at V and 4 bases at J, with 16 bases in the middle. Germline loops: CDR1 LNHNV, CDR2 YYDKDF (reference sequence). The CDR3 is made up of 14 amino acids.

There are many counts of this clonotype. CDR3 bases: TGTGCCAGTAACCCGGGACAGGGGGCTGCTCAGCCCCAGCATTTT. Its translation is CASNPGQGAAQPQHF. The chain has TRBV19 and TRBJ1-5; 12 bases map to TRBD1. Germline V gene data show CDR1 as LNHDA and CDR2 as SQIVND (reference sequence). CDR3 length: 15 residues. The junction had 7 bases not matched to a gene; V was cut back by 7 bases and J by 6 bases.

Note on this clonotype: A much larger clone lies one base from this, so it may be a read error. The chain has TRBV6-1 and TRBJ2-7; D possibly uses TRBD1 or TRBD2 (5 bases each). The germline V and J ends were trimmed by 6 bases and 0 bases, with 12 bases remaining between them. The CDR3 is made up of 14 amino acids. The germline CDR1 and CDR2 sequences are MNHNS and SASEGT. The CDR3 loop is CASSIRDGSYEQYF. Here the CDR3 DNA reads TGTGCCAGCAGCATCCGGGACGGCTCCTACGAGCAGTACTTC.

In its sample, this clonotype was seen a few times. This rearrangement joins TRBV27 to TRBJ1-1, with 9 bases fitting TRBD1. Germline V gene data show CDR1 as MNHEY and CDR2 as SMNVEV (reference sequence). V lost 6 bases, J lost 3 bases, and 2 bases stayed unmatched. This CDR3 is built from 13 residues. The CDR3 DNA reads TGTGCCAGCAGCTGGACAGGGGACACTGAAGCTTTCTTT. This codes for CASSWTGDTEAFF.

This clonotype was counted a few times. This chain uses TRBV24-1 with TRBJ1-2, with TRBD1 matching 11 bases. From germline, CDR1 is KGHDR and CDR2 SFDVKD. This CDR3 is 15 amino acids long. The ends lost 3 bases at V and 3 bases at J; junction bases unmatched: 2. CDR3 sequence: CATSDGDRGDYGYTF. The CDR3 region has the DNA TGTGCCACCAGTGATGGGGACAGGGGGGACTATGGCTACACCTTC.

This clonotype was recorded many times. The CDR3 region is CASSPRTGWPDTQYF. The CDR3 DNA is TGTGCCAGCAGCCCTCGGACAGGGTGGCCAGATACGCAGTATTTT. The V and J genes are TRBV3-1 and TRBJ2-3; 8 bases align to TRBD1. V shed 4 bases, J shed 4 bases, and the junction held 7 bases outside the gene matches. The CDR3 runs 15 residues. Germline loops: CDR1 LGHDT, CDR2 YNNKEL (reference sequence).

The chain links TRBV28 to TRBJ2-5; D tentatively reads TRBD1 or TRBD2 (5 bases each). Germline CDR1 and CDR2: MDHEN and SYDVKM. V was pared by 5 bases and J by 11 bases, with 12 bases between. This CDR3 is built from 11 residues. The CDR3 here is CASSPGTFQYF. The CDR3 DNA reads as TGTGCCAGCAGTCCTGGGACGTTTCAGTACTTC.

The chain couples TRBV19 to TRBJ2-7; TRBD2 is a possible D gene (6 bases). CDR1 is LNHDA and CDR2 is SQIVND in the germline V gene (reference sequence). This CDR3 comprises 11 residues. V was pared by 7 bases and J by 8 bases, with 12 bases between. CDR3 sequence (DNA): TGTGCCAGTATCTTGGGGGGACAGCAGTACTTC. Protein product: CASILGGQQYF.

This clonotype was found many times. The chain recombines TRBV2 with TRBJ2-5; 11 positions match TRBD2. Germline V CDR1 and CDR2: SNHLY, FYNNEI. The CDR3 has 16 amino acids. With 3 bases clipped from V and 5 bases from J, the junction kept 8 bases outside the gene matches. This CDR3 reads CASSDFPSGGSETQYF. CDR3 bases: TGTGCCAGCAGTGATTTCCCTAGCGGGGGGAGTGAGACCCAGTACTTC. Full variable domain (outside the CDR3, taken from reference TRBV2 and TRBJ2-5): EPEVTQTPSHQVTQMGQEVILRCVPISNHLYFYWYRQILGQKVEFLVSFYNNEISEKSEIFDDQFSVERPDGSNFTLKIRSTKLEDSAMYFCASSDFPSGGSETQYFGPGTRLLVL.

This chain connects TRBV4-1 to TRBJ2-5; TRBD1 agrees at 8 bases. CDR3 size: 15 residues. Germline lookup yields CDR1 MGHRA and CDR2 YSYEKL. J was trimmed by 1 base and V by 3 bases; bases with no gene match: 4. CDR3: CASSQHTGGQETQYF. The DNA for the CDR3 is TGCGCCAGCAGCCAGCACACAGGGGGCCAAGAGACCCAGTACTTC.

This clonotype was detected ten times or more. The chain has TRBV2 and TRBJ1-6; D is ambiguous. V was trimmed by 6 bases and J by 14 bases, leaving 14 bases between them. Germline CDR1 and CDR2: SNHLY and FYNNEI. This CDR3 contains 12 residues. CDR3 DNA: TGTGCCAGCAGGGTGACAATAGCATCCCTCCACTTT. This sequence encodes CASRVTIASLHF.

There are many counts of this clonotype. This chain joins TRBV6-2 or TRBV6-3 and TRBJ2-5; 7 bases align to TRBD2. V lost 5 bases, J lost 0 bases, and 9 bases stayed unmatched. The germline gives CDR1 MNHEY, CDR2 SVGEGT. The CDR3 runs to 16 residues. The CDR3 reads CASSHGTTYYQETQYF. The CDR3, as DNA: TGTGCCAGCAGTCATGGGACTACGTACTACCAAGAGACCCAGTACTTC.

This clonotype was found a few times. The rearrangement joins TRBV7-9 to TRBJ2-5, with D possibly being TRBD1 (6 bases). Trimming took off 4 bases at V and 1 base at J, with 10 bases between the two ends. The CDR3 sequence is 14 residues long. Germline V lookup: CDR1 SEHNR, CDR2 FQNEAQ (reference sequence). The CDR3 coding sequence is TGTGCCAGCAGCTCACAGGGTGGCCAAGAGACCCAGTACTTC. It specifies CASSSQGGQETQYF.